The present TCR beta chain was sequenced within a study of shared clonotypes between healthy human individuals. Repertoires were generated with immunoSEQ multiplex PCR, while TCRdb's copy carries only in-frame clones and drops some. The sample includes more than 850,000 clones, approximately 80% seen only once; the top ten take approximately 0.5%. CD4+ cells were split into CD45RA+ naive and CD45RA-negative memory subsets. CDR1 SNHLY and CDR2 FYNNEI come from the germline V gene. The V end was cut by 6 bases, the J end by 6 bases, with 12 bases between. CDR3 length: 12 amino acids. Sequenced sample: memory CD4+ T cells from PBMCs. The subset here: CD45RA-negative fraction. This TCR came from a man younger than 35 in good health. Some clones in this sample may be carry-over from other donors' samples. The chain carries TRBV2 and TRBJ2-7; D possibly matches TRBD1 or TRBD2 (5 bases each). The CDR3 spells CASRLGPREQYF. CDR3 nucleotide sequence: TGTGCCAGCAGGCTGGGACCGCGCGAGCAGTACTTC. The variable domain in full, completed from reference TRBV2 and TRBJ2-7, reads EPEVTQTPSHQVTQMGQEVILRCVPISNHLYFYWYRQILGQKVEFLVSFYNNEISEKSEIFDDQFSVERPDGSNFTLKIRSTKLEDSAMYFCASRLGPREQYFGPGTRLTVT.